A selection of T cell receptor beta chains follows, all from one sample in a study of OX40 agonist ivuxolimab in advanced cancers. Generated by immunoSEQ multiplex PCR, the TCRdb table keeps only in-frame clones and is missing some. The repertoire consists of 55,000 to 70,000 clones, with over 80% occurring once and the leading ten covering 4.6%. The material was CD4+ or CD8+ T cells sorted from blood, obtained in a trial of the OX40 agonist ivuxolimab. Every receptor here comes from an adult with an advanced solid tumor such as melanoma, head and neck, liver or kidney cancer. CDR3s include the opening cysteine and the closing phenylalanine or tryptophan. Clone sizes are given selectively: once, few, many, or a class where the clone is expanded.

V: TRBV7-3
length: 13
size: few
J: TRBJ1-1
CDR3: CASSLTGETEAFF

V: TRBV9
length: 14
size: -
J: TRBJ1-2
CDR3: CASSVGRANYGYTF

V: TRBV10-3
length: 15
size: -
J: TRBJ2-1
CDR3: CAISGQGGLLNEQFF

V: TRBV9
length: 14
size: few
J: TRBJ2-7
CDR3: CASSVRYEPYEQYF

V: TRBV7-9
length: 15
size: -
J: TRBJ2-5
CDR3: CASSFDGGAEETQYF

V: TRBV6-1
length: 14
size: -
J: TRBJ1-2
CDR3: CASTASGYNYGYTF

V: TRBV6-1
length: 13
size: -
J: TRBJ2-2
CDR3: CASSELNTGELFF

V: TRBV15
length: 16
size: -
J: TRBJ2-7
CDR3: CATSRVEFPGSYEQYF

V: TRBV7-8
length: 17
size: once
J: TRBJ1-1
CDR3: CASSLEFSGRGRGGTFF

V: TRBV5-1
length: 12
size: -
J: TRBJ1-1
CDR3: CASRSGGTEAFF

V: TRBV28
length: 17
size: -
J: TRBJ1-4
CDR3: CASRRPGQGWRQEKLFF

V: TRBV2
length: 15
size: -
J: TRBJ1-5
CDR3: CASKTGTGGNQPQHF

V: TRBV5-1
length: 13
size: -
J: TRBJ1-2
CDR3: CASRSTANYGYTF

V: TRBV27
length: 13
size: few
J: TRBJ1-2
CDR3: CASRGRGAYGYTF

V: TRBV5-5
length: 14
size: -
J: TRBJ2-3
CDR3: CASSPARSTDTQYF

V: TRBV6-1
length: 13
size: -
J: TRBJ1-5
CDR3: CASSAGVNQPQHF

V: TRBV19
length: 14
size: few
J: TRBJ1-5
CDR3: CASSSDGAIRPQHF

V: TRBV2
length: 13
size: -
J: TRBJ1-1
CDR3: CASSRDLNTEAFF

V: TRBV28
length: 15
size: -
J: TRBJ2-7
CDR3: CASSLFLAGGVEQYF

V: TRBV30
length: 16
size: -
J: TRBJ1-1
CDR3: CAWSAWRDTANTEAFF

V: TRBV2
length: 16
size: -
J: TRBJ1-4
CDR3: CASSEAGAIRGEKLFF

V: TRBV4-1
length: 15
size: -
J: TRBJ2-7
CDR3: CASSQDRAPFYEQYF

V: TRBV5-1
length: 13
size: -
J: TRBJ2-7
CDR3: CASSLDQGNEQYF

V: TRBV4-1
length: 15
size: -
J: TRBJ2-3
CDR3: CASSQGRTSTDTQYF

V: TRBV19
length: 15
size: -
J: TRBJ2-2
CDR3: CASSIRDSNTGELFF

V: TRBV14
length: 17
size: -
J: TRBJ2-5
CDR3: CASSLKRGLGGPETQYF

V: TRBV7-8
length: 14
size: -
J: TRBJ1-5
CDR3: CASSLQQSNQPQHF

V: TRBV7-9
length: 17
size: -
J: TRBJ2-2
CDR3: CASSLGFVAGVTGELFF

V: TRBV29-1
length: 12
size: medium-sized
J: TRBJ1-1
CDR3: CSVTGQGAEAFF

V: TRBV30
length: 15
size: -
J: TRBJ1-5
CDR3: CAWRGKGTGNQPQHF

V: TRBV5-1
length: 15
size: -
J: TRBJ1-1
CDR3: CASSLVGRGSTEAFF

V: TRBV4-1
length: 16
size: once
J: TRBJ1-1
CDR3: CASSQDGTTRNTEAFF

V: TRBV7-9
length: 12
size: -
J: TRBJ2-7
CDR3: CASSSSYYEQYF

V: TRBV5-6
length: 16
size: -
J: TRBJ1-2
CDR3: CASGSRDRLTNYGYTF

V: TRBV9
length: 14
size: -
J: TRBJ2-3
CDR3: CASSGGFSTDTQYF

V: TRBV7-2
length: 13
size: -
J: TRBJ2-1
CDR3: CASSSQGSNEQFF

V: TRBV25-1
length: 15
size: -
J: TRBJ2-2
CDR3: CASSTPQGWSGELFF

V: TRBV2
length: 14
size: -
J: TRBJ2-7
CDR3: CASSDTAGVYEQYF

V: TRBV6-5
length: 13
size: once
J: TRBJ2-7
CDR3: CASSTDRVHEQYF

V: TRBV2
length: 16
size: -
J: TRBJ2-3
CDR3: CASSQLAGGGSDTQYF

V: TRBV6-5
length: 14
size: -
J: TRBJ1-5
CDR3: CASSYSRGDQPQHF

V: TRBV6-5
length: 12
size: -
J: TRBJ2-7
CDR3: CASWDHPYEQYF

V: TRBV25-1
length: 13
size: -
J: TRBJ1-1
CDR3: CASRTRENTEAFF